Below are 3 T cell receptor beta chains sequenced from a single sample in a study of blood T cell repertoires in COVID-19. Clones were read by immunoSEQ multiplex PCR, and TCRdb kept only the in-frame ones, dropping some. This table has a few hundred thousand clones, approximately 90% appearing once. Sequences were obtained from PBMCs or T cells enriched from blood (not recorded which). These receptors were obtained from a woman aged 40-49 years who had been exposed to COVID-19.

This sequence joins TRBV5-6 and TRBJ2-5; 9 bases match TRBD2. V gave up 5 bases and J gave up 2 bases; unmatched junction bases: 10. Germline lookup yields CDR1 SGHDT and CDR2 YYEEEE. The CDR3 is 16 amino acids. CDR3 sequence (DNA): TGTGCCAGCAGTCAAGGGCCTAGCGGGAAACAAGAGACCCAGTACTTC. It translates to CASSQGPSGKQETQYF.

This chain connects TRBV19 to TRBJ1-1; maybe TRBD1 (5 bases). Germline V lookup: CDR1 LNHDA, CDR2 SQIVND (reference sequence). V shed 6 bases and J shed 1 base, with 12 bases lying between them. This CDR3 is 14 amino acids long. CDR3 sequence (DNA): TGTGCCAGTAGACCAGGGTGGGGGAACACTGAAGCTTTCTTT. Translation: CASRPGWGNTEAFF.

The CDR3 nucleotides read TGTGCCAGCAGCTTAAGCGGGACTTACTCCTACGAGCAGTACTTC. It encodes CASSLSGTYSYEQYF. The V call is TRBV7-8, the J call TRBJ2-7; TRBD2 matches at 7 bases. V shed 2 bases and J 0 bases; nucleotides not matched to a gene: 4. CDR1 is SGHVS, CDR2 FQNEAQ, per germline. The CDR3 contains 15 residues.